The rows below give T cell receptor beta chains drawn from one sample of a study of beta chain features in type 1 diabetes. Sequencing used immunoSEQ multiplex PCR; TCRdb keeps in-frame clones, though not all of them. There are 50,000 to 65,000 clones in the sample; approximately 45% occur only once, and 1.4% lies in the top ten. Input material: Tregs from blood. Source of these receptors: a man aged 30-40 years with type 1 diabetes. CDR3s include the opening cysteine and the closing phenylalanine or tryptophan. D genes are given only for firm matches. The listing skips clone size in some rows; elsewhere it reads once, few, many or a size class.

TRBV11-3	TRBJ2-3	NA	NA	CASSSSQLDTQYF	TGTGCCAGCAGCTCTTCACAGTTGGATACGCAGTATTTT
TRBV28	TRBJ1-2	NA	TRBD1	CASSFRDRADYGYTF	TGTGCCAGCAGTTTTCGGGACAGGGCGGACTATGGCTACACCTTC
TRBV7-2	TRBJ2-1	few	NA	CASSFVAKQFF	TGTGCCAGCAGCTTCGTAGCGAAGCAGTTCTTC
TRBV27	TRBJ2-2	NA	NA	CASSLRGGLGTNTGELFF	TGTGCCAGCAGTTTAAGGGGGGGCCTAGGCACGAACACCGGGGAGCTGTTTTTT
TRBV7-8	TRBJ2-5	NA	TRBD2	CASSPTSGRAQETQYF	TGTGCCAGCAGCCCGACTAGCGGGAGGGCCCAAGAGACCCAGTACTTC
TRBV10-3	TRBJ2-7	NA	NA	CASEQRGYSYEQYF	TGTGCCAGCGAACAAAGGGGGTACTCCTACGAGCAGTACTTC
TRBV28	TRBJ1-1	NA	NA	CASNPGGGGAFF	TGTGCCAGCAACCCGGGGGGGGGTGGAGCTTTCTTT
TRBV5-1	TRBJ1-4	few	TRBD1	CASSLQGGPATNEKLFF	TGCGCCAGCAGCCTACAGGGGGGACCGGCAACTAATGAAAAACTGTTTTTT
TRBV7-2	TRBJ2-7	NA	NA	CASSLGRQGFKYF	TGTGCCAGCAGCTTAGGCAGGCAGGGATTCAAGTACTTC
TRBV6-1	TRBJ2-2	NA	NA	CASRLRTGELFF	TGTGCCAGCAGACTAAGGACCGGGGAGCTGTTTTTT
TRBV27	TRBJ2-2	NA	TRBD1	CASTDPGQVRAGELFF	TGTGCCAGCACAGATCCGGGACAGGTCCGGGCCGGGGAGCTGTTTTTT
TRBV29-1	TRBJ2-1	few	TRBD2	CSVSGTSGRAEQFF	TGCAGCGTCTCAGGGACTAGCGGGAGGGCTGAGCAGTTCTTC
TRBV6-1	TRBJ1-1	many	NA	CASSEFGGRSTEAFF	TGTGCCAGCAGTGAATTCGGGGGTCGGAGCACTGAAGCTTTCTTT
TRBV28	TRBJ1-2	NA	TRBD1	CASRDGTDYGYTF	TGTGCCAGCAGGGACGGGACAGACTATGGCTACACCTTC
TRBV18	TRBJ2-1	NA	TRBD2	CASSDTSGRAGNEQFF	TGTGCCAGCTCAGATACCAGCGGGAGGGCCGGCAATGAGCAGTTCTTC
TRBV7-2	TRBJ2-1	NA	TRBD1	CASSYGQVNEQFF	TGTGCCAGCAGCTACGGACAGGTCAATGAGCAGTTCTTC
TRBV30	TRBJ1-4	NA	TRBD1	CAFNRGEGINEKLFF	TGTGCCTTTAACAGGGGGGAAGGGATCAATGAAAAACTGTTTTTT
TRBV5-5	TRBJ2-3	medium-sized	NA	CASSRSTGRAADTQYF	TGTGCCAGCAGTAGATCGACTGGAAGAGCGGCAGATACGCAGTATTTT
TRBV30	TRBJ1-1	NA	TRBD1	CAWEGQPNTEAFF	TGTGCCTGGGAGGGACAGCCGAACACTGAAGCTTTCTTT
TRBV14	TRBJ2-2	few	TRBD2	CASSPNRASGPTGELFF	TGTGCCAGCAGCCCCAACCGGGCTAGCGGACCCACCGGGGAGCTGTTTTTT
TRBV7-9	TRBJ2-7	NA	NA	CASSFSIGDEQYF	TGTGCCAGCAGCTTTTCGATCGGGGACGAGCAGTACTTC
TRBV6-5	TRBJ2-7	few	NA	CASSLTGPREQYF	TGTGCCAGCAGCCTAACAGGGCCCCGCGAGCAGTACTTC
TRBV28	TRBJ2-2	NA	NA	CASIRVPGELFF	TGTGCCAGCATACGGGTCCCCGGGGAGCTGTTTTTT
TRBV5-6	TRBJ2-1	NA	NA	CASSLFLRNEQFF	TGTGCCAGCAGCTTGTTTCTCCGGAATGAGCAGTTCTTC
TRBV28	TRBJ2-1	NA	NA	CASSLPTYSYNEQFF	TGTGCCAGCAGTTTACCGACTTATTCCTACAATGAGCAGTTCTTC
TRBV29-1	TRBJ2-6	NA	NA	CSGRTRWTGANVLTF	TGCAGCGGTCGGACACGGTGGACTGGGGCCAACGTCCTGACTTTC
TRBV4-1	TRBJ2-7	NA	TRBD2	CASSQAPTSGISYEQYF	TGCGCCAGCAGCCAAGCCCCGACTAGCGGGATCTCCTACGAGCAGTACTTC
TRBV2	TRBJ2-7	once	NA	CASTDSTGNFEQYF	TGTGCCAGCACCGACTCCACAGGGAATTTCGAGCAGTACTTC
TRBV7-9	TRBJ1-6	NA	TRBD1	CASSHGQGGFYNSPLHF	TGTGCCAGCAGCCATGGACAGGGAGGCTTCTATAATTCACCCCTCCACTTT
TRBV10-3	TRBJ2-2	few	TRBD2	CAISEATSGSNTGELFF	TGTGCCATCAGTGAGGCGACTAGCGGGAGCAACACCGGGGAGCTGTTTTTT
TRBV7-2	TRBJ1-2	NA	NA	CASSPRTATYSNYGYTF	TGTGCCAGCAGCCCCAGGACAGCGACGTATTCTAACTATGGCTACACCTTC
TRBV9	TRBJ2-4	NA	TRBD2	CASSVGEGSAIQYF	TGTGCCAGCAGCGTAGGGGAGGGGTCAGCCATTCAGTACTTC
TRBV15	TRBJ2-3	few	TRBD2	CATSRDPGGSGADTQYF	TGTGCCACCAGCAGAGATCCCGGCGGGAGCGGGGCAGATACGCAGTATTTT
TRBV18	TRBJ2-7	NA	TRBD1	CASSQGTGFYEQYF	TGTGCCAGCTCACAAGGGACAGGGTTCTACGAGCAGTACTTC
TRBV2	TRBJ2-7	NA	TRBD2	CASSPTSGRAPEQYF	TGTGCCAGCAGCCCAACTAGCGGGAGGGCCCCCGAGCAGTACTTC
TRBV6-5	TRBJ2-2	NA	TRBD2	CASSLNLAGTGELFF	TGTGCCAGCAGTCTCAATCTAGCGGGCACCGGGGAGCTGTTTTTT
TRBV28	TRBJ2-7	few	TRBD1	CASMVTGKYEQYF	TGTGCCAGCATGGTGACAGGGAAGTACGAGCAGTACTTC
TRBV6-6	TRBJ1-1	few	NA	CASSYTNRDDAFF	TGTGCCAGCAGTTACACGAACAGGGACGACGCTTTCTTT
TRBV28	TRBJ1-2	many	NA	CASTPAAHYGYTF	TGTGCCAGCACCCCCGCGGCTCACTATGGCTACACCTTC
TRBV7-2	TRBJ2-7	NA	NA	CASSFLPGLYPYEQYF	TGTGCCAGCAGCTTCCTTCCCGGACTATATCCCTACGAGCAGTACTTC
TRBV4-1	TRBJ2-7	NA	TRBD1	CASSRPQGELYF	TGCGCCAGCAGCCGCCCCCAGGGGGAGTTGTACTTC
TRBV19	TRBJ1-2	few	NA	CASSRRDTLNYGYTF	TGTGCCAGTAGTAGACGGGACACTCTTAACTATGGCTACACCTTC
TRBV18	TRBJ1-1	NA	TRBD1	CASSPLGQAVNTEAFF	TGTGCCAGCTCACCACTCGGACAGGCTGTAAACACTGAAGCTTTCTTT
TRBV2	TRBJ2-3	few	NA	CASSSGDTQYF	TGTGCCAGCAGCTCAGGAGATACGCAGTATTTT
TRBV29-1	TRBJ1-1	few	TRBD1	CSVGQGAGEAFF	TGCAGCGTTGGACAGGGGGCCGGTGAAGCTTTCTTT
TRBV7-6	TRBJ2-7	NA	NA	CASSLRGLTANEQYF	TGTGCCAGCAGCTTAAGGGGTTTGACTGCGAACGAGCAGTACTTC
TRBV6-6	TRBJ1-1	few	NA	CASRPRGLNTEAFF	TGTGCCAGCAGACCCAGGGGACTGAACACTGAAGCTTTCTTT
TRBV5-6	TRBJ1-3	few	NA	CASSFGHYSGNTIYF	TGTGCCAGCAGCTTCGGACACTACTCTGGAAACACCATATATTTT
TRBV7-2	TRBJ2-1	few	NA	CASSLADSQFF	TGTGCCAGCAGCTTAGCGGACTCCCAGTTCTTC
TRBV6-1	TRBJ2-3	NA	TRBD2	CASRTSGGGDTQYF	TGTGCCAGCAGAACTAGCGGGGGAGGAGATACGCAGTATTTT
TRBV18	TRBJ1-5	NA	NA	CASSPDGGGNQPQHF	TGTGCCAGCTCACCTGACGGGGGAGGGAATCAGCCCCAGCATTTT
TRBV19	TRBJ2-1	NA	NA	CASGGARTYNEQFF	TGTGCCAGTGGGGGGGCGCGTACTTACAATGAGCAGTTCTTC
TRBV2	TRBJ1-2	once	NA	CASTPGYGYTF	TGTGCCAGCACCCCCGGGTATGGCTACACCTTC
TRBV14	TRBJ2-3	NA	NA	CASSLDRRTDTQYF	TGTGCCAGCAGCTTAGACAGACGCACAGATACGCAGTATTTT
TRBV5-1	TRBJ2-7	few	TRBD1	CASSLASQGATYEQYF	TGCGCCAGCAGCTTGGCCAGCCAGGGGGCCACCTACGAGCAGTACTTC